This T cell receptor (beta chain) was identified during a study of T cell repertoires in cytomegalovirus infection. Ten or more counts support this clonotype. One entry per CDR3 protein results from TCRdb running MiXCR on the reads. The table has 100,000 to 150,000 distinct CDR3 sequences, roughly 9% seen once. This CDR3 contains 15 residues. The germline CDR1 and CDR2 sequences are SGHTA and FQGNSA. The V end was cut by 7 bases, the J end by 7 bases, with 20 bases between. The material sequenced was PBMCs. The chain is built from TRBV7-2 and TRBJ2-1; the D gene is possibly TRBD2 (6 bases). The sequence was collected from a human donor in good health (CMV status not recorded). Some clones in this sample may be carry-over from other donors' samples. The CDR3 DNA sequence: TGTGCCAGCACCCTCCGGGACCGTCGGGAGAATGAGCAGTTCTTC. This codes for CASTLRDRRENEQFF.